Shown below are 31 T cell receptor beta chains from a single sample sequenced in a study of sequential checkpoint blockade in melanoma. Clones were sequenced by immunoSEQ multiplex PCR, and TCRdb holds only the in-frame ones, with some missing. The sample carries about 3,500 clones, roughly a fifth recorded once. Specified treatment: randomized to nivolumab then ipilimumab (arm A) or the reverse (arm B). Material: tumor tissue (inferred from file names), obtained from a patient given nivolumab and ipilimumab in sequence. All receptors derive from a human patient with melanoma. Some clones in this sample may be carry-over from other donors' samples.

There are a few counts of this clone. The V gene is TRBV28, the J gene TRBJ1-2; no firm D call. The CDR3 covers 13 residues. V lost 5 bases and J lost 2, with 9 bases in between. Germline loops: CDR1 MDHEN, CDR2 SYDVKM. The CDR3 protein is CASSPSPNYGYTF. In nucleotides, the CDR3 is TGTGCCAGCAGTCCCTCTCCAAACTATGGCTACACCTTC.

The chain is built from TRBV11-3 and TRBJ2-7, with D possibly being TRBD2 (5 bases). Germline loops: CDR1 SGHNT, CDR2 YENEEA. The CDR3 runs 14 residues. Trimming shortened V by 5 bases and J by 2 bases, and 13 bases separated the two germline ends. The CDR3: CASSRGRGAYEQYF. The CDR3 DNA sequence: TGTGCCAGCAGCCGAGGGCGTGGGGCCTACGAGCAGTACTTC.

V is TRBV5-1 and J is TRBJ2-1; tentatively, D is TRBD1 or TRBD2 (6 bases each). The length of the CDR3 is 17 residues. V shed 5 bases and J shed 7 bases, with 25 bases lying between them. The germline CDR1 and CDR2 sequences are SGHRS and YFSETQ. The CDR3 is CASSPADLRGVSNEQFF. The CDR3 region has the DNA TGCGCCAGCAGTCCTGCCGATTTGAGGGGGGTATCGAATGAGCAGTTCTTC. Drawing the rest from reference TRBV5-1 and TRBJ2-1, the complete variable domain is KAGVTQTPRYLIKTRGQQVTLSCSPISGHRSVSWYQQTPGQGLQFLFEYFSETQRNKGNFPGRFSGRQFSNSRSEMNVSTLELGDSALYLCASSPADLRGVSNEQFFGPGTRLTVL.

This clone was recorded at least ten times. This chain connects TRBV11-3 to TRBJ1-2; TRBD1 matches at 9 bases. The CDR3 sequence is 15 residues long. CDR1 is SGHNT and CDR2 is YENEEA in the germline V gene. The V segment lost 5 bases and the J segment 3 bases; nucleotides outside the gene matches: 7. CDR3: CASSPWTGDDYGYTF. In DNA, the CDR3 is TGTGCCAGCAGCCCCTGGACAGGGGATGACTATGGCTACACCTTC.

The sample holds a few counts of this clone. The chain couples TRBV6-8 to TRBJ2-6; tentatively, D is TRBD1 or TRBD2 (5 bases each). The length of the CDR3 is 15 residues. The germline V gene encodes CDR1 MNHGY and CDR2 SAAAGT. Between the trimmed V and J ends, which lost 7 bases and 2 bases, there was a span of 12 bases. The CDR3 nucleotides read TGTGCCAGCACGGGGCGGAGCACTGGGGCCAACGTCCTGACTTTC. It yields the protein CASTGRSTGANVLTF.

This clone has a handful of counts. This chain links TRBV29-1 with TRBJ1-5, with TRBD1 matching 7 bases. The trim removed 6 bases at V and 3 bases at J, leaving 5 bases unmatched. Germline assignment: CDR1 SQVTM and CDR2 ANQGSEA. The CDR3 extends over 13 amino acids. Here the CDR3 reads CSVAGTVNQPQHF. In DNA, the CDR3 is TGCAGCGTCGCCGGGACAGTCAATCAGCCCCAGCATTTT.

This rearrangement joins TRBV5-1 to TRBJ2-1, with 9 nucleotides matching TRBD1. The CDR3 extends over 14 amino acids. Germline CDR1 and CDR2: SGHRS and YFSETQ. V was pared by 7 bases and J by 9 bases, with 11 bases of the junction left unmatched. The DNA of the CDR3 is TGCGCCAGCCAACCGGGACAGGGCATTAGTGAGCAGTTCTTC. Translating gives CASQPGQGISEQFF.

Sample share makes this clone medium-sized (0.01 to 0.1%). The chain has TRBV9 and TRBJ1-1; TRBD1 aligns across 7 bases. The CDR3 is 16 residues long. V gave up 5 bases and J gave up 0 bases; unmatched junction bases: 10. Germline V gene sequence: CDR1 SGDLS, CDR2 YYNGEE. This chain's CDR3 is CASRDLGGLMNTEAFF. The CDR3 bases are TGTGCCAGCAGGGACTTAGGGGGCCTGATGAACACTGAAGCTTTCTTT.

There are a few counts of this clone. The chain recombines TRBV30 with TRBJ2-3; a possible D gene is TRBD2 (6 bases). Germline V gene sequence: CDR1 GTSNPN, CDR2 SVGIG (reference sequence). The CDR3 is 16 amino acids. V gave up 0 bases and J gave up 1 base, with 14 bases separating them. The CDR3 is CAWSVLWDLRTDTQYF. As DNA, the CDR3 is TGTGCCTGGAGTGTACTGTGGGACTTACGCACAGATACGCAGTATTTT.

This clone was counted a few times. CDR3 DNA sequence: TGTGCCAGCTCACCACGGCGAGGGGAGCTGTTTTTT. Translation gives CASSPRRGELFF. J is TRBJ2-2 and V is TRBV18; D is unclear. V lost 1 base to trimming and J lost 8 bases, with 5 bases between them. Germline CDR1 is KGHSH and CDR2 is LQKENI. The CDR3 length is 12 residues. The complete variable domain, with remaining parts taken from reference TRBV18 and TRBJ2-2, reads NAGVMQNPRHLVRRRGQEARLRCSPMKGHSHVYWYRQLPEEGLKFMVYLQKENIIDESGMPKERFSAEFPKEGPSILRIQQVVRGDSAAYFCASSPRRGELFFGEGSRLTVL.

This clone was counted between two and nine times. The CDR3 region has the DNA TGTGCCAGTAGGTTCAGGGACCCCTACGGGTCGGCTTTCTTT. Protein sequence: CASRFRDPYGSAFF. The genes are TRBV19 and TRBJ1-1, with a weak D call TRBD1 (5 bases). Trimming pared 6 bases from V and 11 bases from J, leaving 22 bases between. Looked up from germline, CDR1 is LNHDA and CDR2 is SQIVND (reference sequence). There are 14 residues in the CDR3.

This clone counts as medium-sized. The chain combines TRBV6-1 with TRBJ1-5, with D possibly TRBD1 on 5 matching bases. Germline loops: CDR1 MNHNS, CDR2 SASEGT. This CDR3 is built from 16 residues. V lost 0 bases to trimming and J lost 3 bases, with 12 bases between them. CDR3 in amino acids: CASSEAYGGTNQPQHF. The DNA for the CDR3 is TGTGCCAGCAGTGAAGCCTATGGAGGGACCAATCAGCCCCAGCATTTT.

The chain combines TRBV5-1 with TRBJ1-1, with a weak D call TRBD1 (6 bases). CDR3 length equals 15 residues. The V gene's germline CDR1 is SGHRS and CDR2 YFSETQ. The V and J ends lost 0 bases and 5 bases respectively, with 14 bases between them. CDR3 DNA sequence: TGCGCCAGCAGCTTGGCCACAGGGAGAGAGACTGAAGCTTTCTTT. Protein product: CASSLATGRETEAFF.

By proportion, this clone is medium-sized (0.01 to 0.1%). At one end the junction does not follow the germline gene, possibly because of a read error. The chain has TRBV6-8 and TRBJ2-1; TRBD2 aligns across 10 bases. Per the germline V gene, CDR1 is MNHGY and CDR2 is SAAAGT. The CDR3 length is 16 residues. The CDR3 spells CASSDSVAGGNSEQFF. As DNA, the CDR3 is TGTGCCAGCAGTGACTCGGTAGCGGGGGGTAATAGTGAGCAGTTCTTC.

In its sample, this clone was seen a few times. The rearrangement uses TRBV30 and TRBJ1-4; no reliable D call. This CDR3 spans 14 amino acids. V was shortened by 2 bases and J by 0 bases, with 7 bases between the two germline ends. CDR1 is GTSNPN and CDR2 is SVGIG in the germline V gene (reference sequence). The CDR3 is CAWSPTATNEKLFF. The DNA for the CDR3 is TGTGCCTGGAGTCCAACAGCAACTAATGAAAAACTGTTTTTT. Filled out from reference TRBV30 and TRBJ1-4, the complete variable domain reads SQTIHQWPATLVQPVGSPLSLECTVEGTSNPNLYWYRQAAGRGLQLLFYSVGIGQISSEVPQNLSASRPQDRQFILSSKKLLLSDSGFYLCAWSPTATNEKLFFGSGTQLSVL.

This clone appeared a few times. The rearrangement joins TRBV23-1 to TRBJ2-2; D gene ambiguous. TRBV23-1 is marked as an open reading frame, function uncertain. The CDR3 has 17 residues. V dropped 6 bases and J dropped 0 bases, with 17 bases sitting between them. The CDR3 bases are TGCGCCAGCAGCCAAGAACCCGGACCGGCGAACACCGGGGAGCTGTTTTTT. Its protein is CASSQEPGPANTGELFF.

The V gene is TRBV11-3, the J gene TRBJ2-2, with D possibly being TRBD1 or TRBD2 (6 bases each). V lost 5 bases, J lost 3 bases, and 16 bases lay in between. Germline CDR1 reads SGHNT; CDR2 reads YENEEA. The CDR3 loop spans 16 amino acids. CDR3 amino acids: CASSPSPGADTGELFF. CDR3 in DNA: TGTGCCAGCAGCCCCTCACCGGGGGCCGACACCGGGGAGCTGTTTTTT.

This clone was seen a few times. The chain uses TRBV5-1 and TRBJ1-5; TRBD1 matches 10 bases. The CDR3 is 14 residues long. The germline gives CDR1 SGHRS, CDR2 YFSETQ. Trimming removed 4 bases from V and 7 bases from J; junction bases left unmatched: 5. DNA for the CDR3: TGCGCCAGCAGCCCCGGGACAGGGGAACAGCCCCAGCATTTT. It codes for CASSPGTGEQPQHF.

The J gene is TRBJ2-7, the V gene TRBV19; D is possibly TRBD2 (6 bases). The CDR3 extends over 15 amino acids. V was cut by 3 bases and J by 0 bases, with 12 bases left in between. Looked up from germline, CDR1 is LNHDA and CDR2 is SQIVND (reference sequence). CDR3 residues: CASSIGGGSSYEQYF. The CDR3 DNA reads TGTGCCAGTAGTATTGGAGGAGGGAGCTCCTACGAGCAGTACTTC.

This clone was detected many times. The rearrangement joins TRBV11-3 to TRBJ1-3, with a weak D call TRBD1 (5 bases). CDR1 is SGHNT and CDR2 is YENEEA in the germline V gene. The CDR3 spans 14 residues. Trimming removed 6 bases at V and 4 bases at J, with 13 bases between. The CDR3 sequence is CASRVGAEGNTIYF. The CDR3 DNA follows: TGTGCCAGCAGGGTTGGGGCTGAAGGAAACACCATATATTTT. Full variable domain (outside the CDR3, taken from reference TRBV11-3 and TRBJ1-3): EAGVVQSPRYKIIEKKQPVAFWCNPISGHNTLYWYLQNLGQGPELLIRYENEEAVDDSQLPKDRFSAERLKGVDSTLKIQPAELGDSAVYLCASRVGAEGNTIYFGEGSWLTVV.

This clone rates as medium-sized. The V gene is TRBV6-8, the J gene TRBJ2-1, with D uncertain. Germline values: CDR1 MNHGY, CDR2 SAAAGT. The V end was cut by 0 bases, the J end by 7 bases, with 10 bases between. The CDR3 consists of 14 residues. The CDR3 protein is CASSYSGSQNEQFF. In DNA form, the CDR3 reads TGTGCCAGCAGTTACTCAGGCAGCCAAAATGAGCAGTTCTTC.

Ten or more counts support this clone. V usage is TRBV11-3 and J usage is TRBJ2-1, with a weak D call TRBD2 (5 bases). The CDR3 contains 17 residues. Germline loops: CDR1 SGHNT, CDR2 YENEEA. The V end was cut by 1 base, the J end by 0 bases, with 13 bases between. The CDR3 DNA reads TGTGCCAGCAGCTTAGGGTCAGCGGTTAGCTCCTACAATGAGCAGTTCTTC. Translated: CASSLGSAVSSYNEQFF.

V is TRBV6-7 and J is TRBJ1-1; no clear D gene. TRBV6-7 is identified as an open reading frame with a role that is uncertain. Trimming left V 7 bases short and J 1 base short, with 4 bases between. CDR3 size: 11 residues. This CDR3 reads CASKENTEAFF. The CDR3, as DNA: TGTGCCAGCAAGGAGAACACTGAAGCTTTCTTT.

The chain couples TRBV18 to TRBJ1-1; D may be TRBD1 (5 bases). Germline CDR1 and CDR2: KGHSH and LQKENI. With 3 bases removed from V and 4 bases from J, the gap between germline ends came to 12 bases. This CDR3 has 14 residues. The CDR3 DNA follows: TGTGCCAGCTCACCCCTTCGGGACGCCACTGAAGCTTTCTTT. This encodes CASSPLRDATEAFF.

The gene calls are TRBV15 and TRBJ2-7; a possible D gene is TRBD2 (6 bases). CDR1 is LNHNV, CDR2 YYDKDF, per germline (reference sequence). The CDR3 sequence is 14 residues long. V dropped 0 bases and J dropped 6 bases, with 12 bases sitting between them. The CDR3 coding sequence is TGTGCCACCAGCAGAGAACGGCTCGGGAGCGAGCAGTACTTC. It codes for CATSRERLGSEQYF. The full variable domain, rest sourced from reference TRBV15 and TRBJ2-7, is DAMVIQNPRYQVTQFGKPVTLSCSQTLNHNVMYWYQQKSSQAPKLLFHYYDKDFNNEADTPDNFQSRRPNTSFCFLDIRSPGLGDTAMYLCATSRERLGSEQYFGPGTRLTVT.

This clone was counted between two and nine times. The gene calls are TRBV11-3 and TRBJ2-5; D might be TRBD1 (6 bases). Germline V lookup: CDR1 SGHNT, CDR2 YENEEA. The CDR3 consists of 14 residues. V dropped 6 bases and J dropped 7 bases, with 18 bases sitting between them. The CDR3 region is CASSPNRVWGTQYF. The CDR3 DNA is TGTGCCAGCAGTCCCAACAGGGTCTGGGGGACCCAGTACTTC.

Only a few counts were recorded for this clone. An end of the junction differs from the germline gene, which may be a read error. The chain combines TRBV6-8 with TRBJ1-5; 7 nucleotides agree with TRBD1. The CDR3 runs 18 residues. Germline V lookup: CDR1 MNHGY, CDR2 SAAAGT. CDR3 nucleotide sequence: TGTGCCAGCAGTGACTCGAGTTGCTTTGGACAGGACAATCAGCCCCAGCATTTT. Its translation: CASSDSSCFGQDNQPQHF.

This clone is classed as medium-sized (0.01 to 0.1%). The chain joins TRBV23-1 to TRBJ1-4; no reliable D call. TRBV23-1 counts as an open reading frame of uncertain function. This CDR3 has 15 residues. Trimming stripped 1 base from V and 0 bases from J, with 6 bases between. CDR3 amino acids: CASSQWVATNEKLFF. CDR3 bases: TGCGCCAGCAGTCAATGGGTTGCAACTAATGAAAAACTGTTTTTT.

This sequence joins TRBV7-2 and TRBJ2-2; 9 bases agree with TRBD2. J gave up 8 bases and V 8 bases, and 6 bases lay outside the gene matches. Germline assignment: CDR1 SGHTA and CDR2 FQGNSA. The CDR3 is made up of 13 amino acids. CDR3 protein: CASSGLAAGELFF. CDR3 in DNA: TGTGCCAGCTCGGGACTAGCAGCTGGGGAGCTGTTTTTT.

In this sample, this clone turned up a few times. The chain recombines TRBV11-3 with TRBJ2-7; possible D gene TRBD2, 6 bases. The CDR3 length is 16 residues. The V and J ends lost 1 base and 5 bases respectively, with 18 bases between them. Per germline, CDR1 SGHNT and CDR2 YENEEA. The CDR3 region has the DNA TGTGCCAGCAGCTTAGGTGGGGGTTGGGAGGCGGACGAGCAGTACTTC. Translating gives CASSLGGGWEADEQYF.

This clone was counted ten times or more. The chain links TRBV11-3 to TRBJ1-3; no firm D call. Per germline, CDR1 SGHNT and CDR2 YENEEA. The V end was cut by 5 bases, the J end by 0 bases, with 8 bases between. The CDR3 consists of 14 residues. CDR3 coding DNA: TGTGCCAGCAGCCCCGAATTCTCTGGAAACACCATATATTTT. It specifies CASSPEFSGNTIYF.